This TCR beta chain appears in the sequencing data of a study of shared clonotypes between healthy human individuals. The data were produced by immunoSEQ multiplex PCR, yet TCRdb's version contains in-frame clones alone and is incomplete. Among roughly 1,500,000 clones listed, 95% to 99% were seen once. CDR1 is MDHEN, CDR2 SYDVKM, per germline. The length of the CDR3 is 18 residues. The V gene lost 6 bases and the J gene lost 3 bases, with 24 bases spanning the gap. Sequencing was performed on naive CD4+ T cells sorted from blood. Subset indicated: CD45RA+ positively selected. The rearrangement joins TRBV28 to TRBJ2-1, with D possibly being TRBD1 (6 bases). This sequence originates from a man aged 25-40 years in good health. CDR3 residues: CASSLRDSKGGLYNEQFF. For the CDR3, the DNA is TGTGCCAGCAGCCTACGGGATTCGAAAGGGGGTCTCTACAATGAGCAGTTCTTC.